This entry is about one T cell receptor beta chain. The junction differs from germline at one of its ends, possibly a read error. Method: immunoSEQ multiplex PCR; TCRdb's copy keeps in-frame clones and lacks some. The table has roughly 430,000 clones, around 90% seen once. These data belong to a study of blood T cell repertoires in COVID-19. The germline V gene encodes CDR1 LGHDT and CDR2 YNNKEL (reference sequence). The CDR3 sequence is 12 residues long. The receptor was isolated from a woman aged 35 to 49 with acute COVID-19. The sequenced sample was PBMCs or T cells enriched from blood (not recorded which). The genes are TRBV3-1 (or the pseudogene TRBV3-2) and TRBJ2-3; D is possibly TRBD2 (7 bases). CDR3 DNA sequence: TGTGCCAGCAGCCAACTTCGCGGGGGCCGGGATTTT. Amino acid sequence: CASSQLRGGRDF.